Presented here are 12 T cell receptor beta chains from one specimen sequenced in a study of early T cells in non-severe SARS-CoV-2 infection. TCRdb reprocessed the 5' RACE reads via MiXCR and lists one record per CDR3 protein. Here the sample spans about 97,000 distinct CDR3 sequences, more than 9.5% being singletons. The source was whole blood, collected at baseline. Receptors originate from an adult who was a healthcare worker with PCR-confirmed SARS-CoV-2 infection or an uninfected control (not recorded which).

The rearrangement uses TRBV20-1 and TRBJ1-1; D is ambiguous. V gave up 0 bases and J gave up 3 bases, with 14 bases separating them. Germline assignment: CDR1 DFQATT and CDR2 SNEGSKA (reference sequence). This CDR3 region has 15 residues. The CDR3 DNA reads TGCAGTGCTAGAGATCCCTCAGGTGGGGACACTGAAGCTTTCTTT. Its translation: CSARDPSGGDTEAFF.

The rearrangement links TRBV28 to TRBJ2-2; 10 bases line up with TRBD2. The CDR3 is 14 amino acids. Germline-derived CDR1 and CDR2 are MDHEN and SYDVKM. V trimming: 5 bases; J trimming: 7 bases; junction bases outside the gene matches: 4. The CDR3, as DNA: TGTGCCAGCAGTACTAGCGGGAATGACGGGGAGCTGTTTTTT. This gives the protein CASSTSGNDGELFF.

Ten or more counts support this clonotype. The chain carries TRBV29-1 and TRBJ2-5; D is undetermined. Trimming took 4 bases from V and 1 from J, leaving 10 bases between them. The CDR3 runs to 13 residues. Germline V gives CDR1 SQVTM, CDR2 ANQGSEA. This CDR3 reads CSVGSAGQETQYF. For the CDR3, the DNA is TGCAGCGTTGGGTCCGCCGGCCAAGAGACCCAGTACTTC.

This clonotype turned up a few times. The rearrangement links TRBV7-6 to TRBJ2-1; a weak D match, TRBD1 (5 bases). The CDR3 consists of 16 residues. Per the germline V gene, CDR1 is SGHVS and CDR2 is FNYEAQ. Trimming took 4 bases from V and 1 from J, leaving 14 bases between them. DNA of the CDR3: TGTGCCAGCAGCTCCGCTTTAGGGGTATCCTACAATGAGCAGTTCTTC. Amino acids: CASSSALGVSYNEQFF.

This clonotype was observed at least ten times. The chain couples TRBV5-1 to TRBJ1-6; weak D call: TRBD1 (5 bases). Germline lookup yields CDR1 SGHRS and CDR2 YFSETQ. This CDR3 has 14 residues. Trimming left V 1 base short and J 7 bases short, with 9 bases between. The chain's CDR3 is CASSLQGQNSPLHF. CDR3 DNA: TGCGCCAGCAGCTTGCAGGGTCAAAATTCACCCCTCCACTTT. Filled out from reference TRBV5-1 and TRBJ1-6, the complete variable domain reads KAGVTQTPRYLIKTRGQQVTLSCSPISGHRSVSWYQQTPGQGLQFLFEYFSETQRNKGNFPGRFSGRQFSNSRSEMNVSTLELGDSALYLCASSLQGQNSPLHFGNGTRLTVT.

J is TRBJ2-1 and V is TRBV4-1; 12 nucleotides agree with TRBD2. Germline trimming cut 4 bases from V and 1 base from J; bases unmatched to any gene: 5. The CDR3 totals 17 residues. CDR1 and CDR2 from the germline V gene are MGHRA and YSYEKL. The CDR3 is CASSPGLAGRSYNEQFF. DNA for the CDR3: TGCGCCAGCAGCCCTGGACTAGCGGGACGGTCCTACAATGAGCAGTTCTTC.

The V call is TRBV7-8, the J call TRBJ2-3; D unclear. Per germline, CDR1 SGHVS and CDR2 FQNEAQ. Trimming removed 0 bases from V and 5 bases from J, with 12 bases in between. The CDR3 contains 15 residues. The CDR3 loop is CASSLAGPPGDTQYF. CDR3 sequence (DNA): TGTGCCAGCAGCTTAGCGGGCCCACCGGGAGATACGCAGTATTTT.

This clonotype was counted many times. The rearrangement links TRBV5-1 to TRBJ2-7, with D uncertain. The length of the CDR3 is 14 residues. V was cut by 0 bases and J by 2 bases, with 9 bases left in between. Germline CDR1 is SGHRS and CDR2 is YFSETQ. The CDR3 reads CASSLASSAYEQYF. For the CDR3, the DNA is TGCGCCAGCAGCTTGGCCTCGTCAGCCTACGAGCAGTACTTC.

This clonotype has just a few counts. V gene TRBV7-9 combines with J gene TRBJ2-3, with 11 bases lining up with TRBD2. V shed 5 bases, J shed 5 bases, and the junction held 9 bases outside the gene matches. Per the germline V gene, CDR1 is SEHNR and CDR2 is FQNEAQ (reference sequence). The CDR3 extends over 16 amino acids. Here the CDR3 reads CASSTTSGILGDTQYF. In nucleotides, the CDR3 is TGTGCCAGCAGCACGACTAGCGGGATCCTCGGAGATACGCAGTATTTT. Drawing the rest from reference TRBV7-9 and TRBJ2-3, the complete variable domain is DTGVSQNPRHKITKRGQNVTFRCDPISEHNRLYWYRQTLGQGPEFLTYFQNEAQLEKSRLLSDRFSAERPKGSFSTLEIQRTEQGDSAMYLCASSTTSGILGDTQYFGPGTRLTVL.

This clonotype was counted ten times or more. V gene TRBV27 combines with J gene TRBJ2-7, with D possibly being TRBD1 or TRBD2 (5 bases each). The CDR3 spans 14 residues. Germline V gene data show CDR1 as MNHEY and CDR2 as SMNVEV (reference sequence). Trimming pared 3 bases from V and 4 bases from J, leaving 13 bases between. Written as DNA, the CDR3 is TGTGCCAGCAGTTTTCGGGGCGTGGGATACGAGCAGTACTTC. It translates to CASSFRGVGYEQYF.

This clonotype was observed a few times. V and J are TRBV24-1 and TRBJ2-2; unclear D gene. Trimming took off 4 bases at V and 2 bases at J, with 10 bases between the two ends. This CDR3 has 15 residues. Per germline, CDR1 KGHDR and CDR2 SFDVKD. The CDR3 sequence is CATSDQRPNTGELFF. CDR3 bases: TGTGCCACCAGTGACCAGCGCCCAAACACCGGGGAGCTGTTTTTT.

The chain employs TRBV20-1 and TRBJ2-1; 7 bases align to TRBD1. Germline V gene lookup returns CDR1 DFQATT and CDR2 SNEGSKA (reference sequence). V gave up 4 bases and J gave up 0 bases; unmatched junction bases: 6. There are 15 residues in the CDR3. The CDR3 region has the DNA TGCAGTGCTAAATCGGACAGGAGCTCCTACAATGAGCAGTTCTTC. Translated, it gives CSAKSDRSSYNEQFF.